This T cell receptor beta chain was found in a study of cytomegalovirus exposure and HLA in healthy donors. Note on this clone: Its matching antigen is unknown.

The donors were part of the validation cohort, which consisted of over a hundred subjects and was separate from the first cohort of several hundred subjects. The CDR3 is made up of 13 amino acids. V shed 0 bases and J shed 4 bases, with 6 bases lying between them. From germline, CDR1 is GTSNPN and CDR2 SVGIG (reference sequence). Points from the study as a whole: Specificity of three CMV-associated chains for CMV antigens was verified in vitro. The study labeled fewer than 200 TCR beta chains cytomegalovirus-associated. Despite most TCR sequences being rare, some public TCRs occurred in many donors.

Profiling relied on immunoSEQ multiplex PCR, and the TCRdb table lists in-frame clones only, not all of them. The sample lists over 150,000 clones; roughly 95% were seen once. The chain recombines TRBV30 with TRBJ2-2; the D gene is possibly TRBD1 (5 bases). The clonotype comes from a woman between 18 and 29 years old in good health and CMV-seronegative. Sequenced: PBMCs. CDR3 coding DNA: TGTGCCTGGAGTGTCAGGGCCACCGGGGAGCTGTTTTTT. Amino acid sequence: CAWSVRATGELFF.